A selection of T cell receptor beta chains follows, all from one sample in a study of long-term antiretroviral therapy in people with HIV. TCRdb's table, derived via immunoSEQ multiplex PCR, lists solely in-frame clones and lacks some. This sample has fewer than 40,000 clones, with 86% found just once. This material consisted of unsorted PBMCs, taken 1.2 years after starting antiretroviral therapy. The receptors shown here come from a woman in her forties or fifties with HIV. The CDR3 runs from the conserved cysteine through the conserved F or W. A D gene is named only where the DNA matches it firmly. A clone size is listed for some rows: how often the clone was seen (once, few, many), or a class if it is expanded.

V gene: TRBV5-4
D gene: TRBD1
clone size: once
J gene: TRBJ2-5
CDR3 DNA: TGTGCCAGCAGGCAGACAGGGGCCGGGGCCAAGACCCAGTACTTC
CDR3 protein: CASRQTGAGAKTQYF

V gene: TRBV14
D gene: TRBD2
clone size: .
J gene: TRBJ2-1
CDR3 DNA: TGTGCCAGCAGCTACCGGGGGGACGCCTACAATGAGCAGTTCTTC
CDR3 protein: CASSYRGDAYNEQFF

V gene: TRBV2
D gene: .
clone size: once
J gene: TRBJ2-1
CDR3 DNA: TGTGCCAGCTCAATCGACAGGGAGCAGTTCTTC
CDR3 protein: CASSIDREQFF

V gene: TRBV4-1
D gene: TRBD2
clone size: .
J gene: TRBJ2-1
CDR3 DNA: TGCGCCAGCAGCCAAGGCGGCCGGGGACTAGCGGGGGGGAATGAGCAGTTCTTC
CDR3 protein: CASSQGGRGLAGGNEQFF

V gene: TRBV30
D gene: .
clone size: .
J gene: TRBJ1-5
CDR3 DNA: TGTGCCTGGAGTGTGAACCGAGGCTCCTGGTCCAATCAGCCCCAGCATTTT
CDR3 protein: CAWSVNRGSWSNQPQHF

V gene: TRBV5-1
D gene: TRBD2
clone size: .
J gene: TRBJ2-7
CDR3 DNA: TGCGCCAGCAGCTTGACCCTAGCGGGGGGATACGAGCAGTACTTC
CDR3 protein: CASSLTLAGGYEQYF

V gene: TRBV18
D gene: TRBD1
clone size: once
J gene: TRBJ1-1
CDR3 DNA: TGTGCCAGCTCACCGGGACAGAAGACTGAAGCTTTCTTT
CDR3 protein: CASSPGQKTEAFF

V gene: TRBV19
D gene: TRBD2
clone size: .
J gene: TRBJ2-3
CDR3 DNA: TGTGCCAGTAGTGTTAGCGGGGGGGCAGATACGCAGTATTTT
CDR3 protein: CASSVSGGADTQYF

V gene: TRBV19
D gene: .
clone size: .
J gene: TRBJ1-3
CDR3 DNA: TGTGCCAGTAGGGACCGGGACCCGGTTCGGGCGAGCACCATATATTTT
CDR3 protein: CASRDRDPVRASTIYF

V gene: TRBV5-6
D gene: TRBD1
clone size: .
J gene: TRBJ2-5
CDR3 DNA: TGTGCCAGCAGCGACACCGGGACAGGGGGAGAGACCCAGTACTTC
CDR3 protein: CASSDTGTGGETQYF

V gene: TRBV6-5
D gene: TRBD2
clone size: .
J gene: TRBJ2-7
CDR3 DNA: TGTGCCAGCAGTTATAGGCGGGGGGGAGAGCAGTACTTC
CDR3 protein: CASSYRRGGEQYF

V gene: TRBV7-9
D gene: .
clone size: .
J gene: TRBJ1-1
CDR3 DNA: TGTGCCAGCAGCTTAGAAAGATCGAACACTGAAGCTTTCTTT
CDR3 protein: CASSLERSNTEAFF

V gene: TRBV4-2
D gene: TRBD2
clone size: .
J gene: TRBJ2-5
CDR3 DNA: TGTGCCAGCAGCCAAGCGAAAGCGGGGGGACAAGAGACCCAGTACTTC
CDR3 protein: CASSQAKAGGQETQYF

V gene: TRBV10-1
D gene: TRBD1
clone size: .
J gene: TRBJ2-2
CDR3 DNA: TGCGCCACGCGTCACCGGGACAGGGTACCCGGGGAGCTGTTTTTT
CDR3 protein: CATRHRDRVPGELFF

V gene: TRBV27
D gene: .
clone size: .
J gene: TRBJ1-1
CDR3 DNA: TGTGCCAGCTACCGTGGAATGAACACTGAAGCTTTCTTT
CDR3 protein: CASYRGMNTEAFF

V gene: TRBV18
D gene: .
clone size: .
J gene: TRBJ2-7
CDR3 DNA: TGTGCCAGCTCACCGCAGGGGATGGTAGGCGAGCAGTACTTC
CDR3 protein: CASSPQGMVGEQYF

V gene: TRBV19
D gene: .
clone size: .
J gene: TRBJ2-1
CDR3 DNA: TGTGCCAGTAGTGCGGGCCTAAATGAGCAGTTCTTC
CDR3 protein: CASSAGLNEQFF

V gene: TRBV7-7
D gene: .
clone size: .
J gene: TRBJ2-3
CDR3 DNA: TGTGCTAGCAGTTTGGACAGCACAGATACGCAGTATTTT
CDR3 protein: CASSLDSTDTQYF

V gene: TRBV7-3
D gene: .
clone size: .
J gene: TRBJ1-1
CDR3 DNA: TGTGCCAGCAGCTTACGACCGGACACTGAAGCTTTCTTT
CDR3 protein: CASSLRPDTEAFF

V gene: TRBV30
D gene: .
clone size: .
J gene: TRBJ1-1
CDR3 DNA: TGTGCCTGGAGTGTACGGGGGAGCATGAACACTGAAGCTTTCTTT
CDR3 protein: CAWSVRGSMNTEAFF

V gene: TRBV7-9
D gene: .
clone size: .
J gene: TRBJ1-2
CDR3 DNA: TGTGCCAGCAGCTCCGACGGGCCAGGGAACTATGGCTACACCTTC
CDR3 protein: CASSSDGPGNYGYTF

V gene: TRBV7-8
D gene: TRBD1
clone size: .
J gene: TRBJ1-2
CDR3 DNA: TGTGCCAGCAGCAGCCGCCGGGACAGGGGCTATGGCTACACCTTC
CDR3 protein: CASSSRRDRGYGYTF

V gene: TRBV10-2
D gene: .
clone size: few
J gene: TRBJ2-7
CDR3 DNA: TGCGCCAGCAGTGAGATAATAGCAGAGCAGTACTTC
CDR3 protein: CASSEIIAEQYF

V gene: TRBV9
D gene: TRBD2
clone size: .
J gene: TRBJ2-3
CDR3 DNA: TGTGCCAGCAGCGTAGTTGGGACTAGGGGGACAGATACGCAGTATTTT
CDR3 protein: CASSVVGTRGTDTQYF

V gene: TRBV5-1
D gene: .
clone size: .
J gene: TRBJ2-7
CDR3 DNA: TGCGCCAGCAGCTTGGCTACCACAGTTAGCTCCTACGAGCAGTACTTC
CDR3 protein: CASSLATTVSSYEQYF